This T cell receptor beta chain was sequenced for a study of T cell responses to AZD1222 COVID-19 vaccine (dated by TCRdb to the early 2020s). For the wider study: TCR sequencing covered some 240 trial participants: 207 given two doses of AZD1222 and around 25 given two doses of MenACWY control vaccine. Enrollment into the trials was organized by age into subgroups of 18-55, 56-69 and 70-plus years, and those subgroups contained about 150, 27 and 61 TCR-sequenced participants, respectively. Overall study results and their limits: After two AZD1222 doses, both the breadth and the depth of spike-specific TCRs were significantly higher than at day 0 and than in MenACWY recipients. Conclusions about previously exposed vaccinees are limited because only five or six AZD1222 recipients were SARS-CoV-2 seropositive at baseline. Most participants were white British and females outnumbered males, and the authors suggested that clonal diversity may have been underestimated. Nearly half of unique spike-specific TCRs reportedly recognized epitopes outside regions mutated in the B.1.351 and B.1.1.7 variants. The vaccine-associated CD4 TCRs covered the entire spike protein, and the dominant responses fell in regions 160-218 and 743-854. The 56-69-year group was small, and its depth increase did not reach significance, likely because of low power. No day 14 peak-response samples were available, so repertoires were characterized only after the peak T cell response.

CDR1 and CDR2 (KGHSH, LQKENI) derive from the germline V gene. The V end gives up 3 bases and the J end 2 bases, leaving 1 base in the junction not matched to a gene. The CDR3 goes from the cysteine to the phenylalanine over 14 residues. The read is trimmed to its CDR3 DNA, 42 bases read in frame from base 1. The CDR3 regions of human TCRbeta chains were analyzed by immunosequencing. In the original analysis: Repertoire TCRs were matched against a reference library of SARS-CoV-2-specific TCRs generated with the MIRA antigen-specificity platform. Breadth was defined as the fraction of unique TCRs that were SARS-CoV-2-associated. Depth was defined as the fraction of total T cells that were SARS-CoV-2-associated. Using the MIRA data, each spike-specific TCR was assigned both to the spike region to which the TCR was reactive and to a CD4 or CD8 class. Log10-transformed breadth and depth values were compared by one-way ANOVA with Sidak's multiple comparisons tests. TCRdb retrieved this table from immuneACCESS and kept in-frame rearrangements only. Not all clones are present; in checked studies, unresolved V genes account for under half, and no reason is known for the remainder. The V and J calls and clone size come from that table; D and trimming were worked out from the DNA. The table for this sample lists about 180,000 clones; approximately 90% of them were counted only once. The ten largest account for 25% to 30% of the sample.

Details on this clone: Its antigen has not been determined. The input lacks base qualities; no much larger clone sits a single base away.

Reading the label with the study, this specimen's time point is: about 28 days (+/-7) after the second vaccine dose. AZD1222 recipients given second doses at about 4 weeks or at about 12 weeks were pooled, since spike-specific TCR depth and breadth were not found to differ between the two schedules. Vaccinee samples were obtained from the UK trials COV001 and COV002, which included a single-blind randomized controlled phase 2/3 trial of AZD1222 (ChAdOx1 nCoV-19) in healthy adults. For TCRbeta chain sequencing, PBMC samples were collected from trial participants at day 0 and at day 28 after the second dose.

This TCR came from an adult who received the AZD1222 COVID-19 vaccine. This specimen was peripheral blood, taken 28 days after the second AZD1222 dose. The V gene is TRBV18 and the J gene is TRBJ2-5; 9 bases in the middle match TRBD1. For the CDR3, the sequence is CASSPGQGQETQYF. The DNA sequence follows: TGTGCCAGCTCACCGGGACAGGGACAAGAGACCCAGTACTTC.